This TCR beta chain appears in the sequencing data of a study of shared clonotypes between healthy human individuals. Only in-frame clones appear in the TCRdb table, and some are missing; sequencing was by immunoSEQ multiplex PCR. Of a few million clones listed, approximately 95% are singletons. The study separated CD4+ cells into CD45RA+ naive and CD45RA-negative memory subsets. This clone was detected only a few times. Its antigen is as yet unknown. The same CDR3 arises from other DNA sequences in this sample as well. The CDR3 has 11 amino acids. Deletions cut 5 bases from V and 5 bases from J, with 6 bases between. CDR1 and CDR2 (germline): SEHNR, FQNEAQ (reference sequence). Regarding the study as a whole: Non-shared clonotypes showed lower generation probabilities than clonotypes common to all four donors. Large depth notwithstanding, sorted-subset sequencing proved incomplete by rarefaction.

Sequencing was carried out using naive CD4+ T cells from PBMCs. Regarding subset: CD45RA+ positively selected. The rearrangement joins TRBV7-9 to TRBJ1-1; no reliable D call. This sequence was found in a man aged 18 to 35 in good health. Some clones in this sample may be carry-over from other donors' samples. CDR3 sequence: CASSPGTEAFF. CDR3 DNA: TGTGCCAGCAGCCCTGGGACTGAAGCTTTCTTT. Full variable domain (remainder filled in from reference TRBV7-9 and TRBJ1-1): DTGVSQNPRHKITKRGQNVTFRCDPISEHNRLYWYRQTLGQGPEFLTYFQNEAQLEKSRLLSDRFSAERPKGSFSTLEIQRTEQGDSAMYLCASSPGTEAFFGQGTRLTVV.